Detailed here is one TCR beta chain. This specimen belongs to a study of blood T cell repertoires in COVID-19. Study context: From the United States, Italy and Spain came samples of acute and convalescent COVID-19. The analysed material was cDNA or gDNA that came from T cells, B-cell-depleted T cells, or PBMCs.

In the authors' workflow: Amplification of reference gene primers was used by the study to estimate nucleated cell counts. The repertoire was sequenced with immunoSEQ multiplex PCR; TCRdb's copy has only in-frame clones and lacks some. That table furnishes V, J and clone size, whereas the DNA furnished D and trimming. This table has approximately 53,000 clones, around 90% appearing once. CDR1 is ENHRY and CDR2 is SYGVKD in the germline V gene. This CDR3 comprises 13 residues. V shed 6 bases, J shed 4 bases, and the junction held 5 bases outside the gene matches. This chain uses TRBV10-3 with TRBJ1-2; 7 nucleotides align to TRBD1. The specimen sequenced was peripheral blood. The receptor was isolated from a human donor in a cohort sampled during active COVID-19. The CDR3 nucleotides read TGTGCCATCAGAGAGACAGGGAGCTATGGCTACACCTTC. It translates to CAIRETGSYGYTF.